Included here is one T cell receptor (beta chain) sequence, with context. The CDR3 spans 15 residues. With 0 bases clipped from V and 2 bases from J, the junction kept 4 bases outside the gene matches. Per the germline V gene, CDR1 is SGHTA and CDR2 is FQGNSA. Only CD45RO-negative cells positively selected for CCR7 counted as naive CD8 cells, so terminally differentiated effector memory CD45RA+ cells were excluded. HIV-negative, healthy adults without recent acute infections or vaccinations were the donors. The source of the sample is a study of shared clonotypes between healthy human individuals. Sequencing used immunoSEQ multiplex PCR; TCRdb keeps in-frame clones, though not all of them. Of some 2.1 million clones detected, around 93% appear once; the ten largest clones hold around 1.7%.

The chain joins TRBV7-2 to TRBJ2-7, with 7 bases fitting TRBD2. The clonotype comes from a man younger than 35 in good health. Some clones in this sample may be carry-over from other donors' samples. The sequencing sample was made of naive CD8+ T cells from PBMCs. The CDR3 loop is CASSLARERTYEQYF. CDR3 in DNA: TGTGCCAGCAGCTTAGCGCGGGAGAGGACCTACGAGCAGTACTTC.